Shown below are 22 T cell receptor beta chains from a single sample sequenced in a study of Graves' ophthalmopathy and Graves' hyperthyroidism. TCR beta CDR3 regions were amplified from RNA transcripts. Scientists carried out first-round RT-PCR using HTBI primers and then a second-round multiplex PCR. MiXCR was run by TCRdb on the multiplex PCR reads, yielding one entry per CDR3 protein. The repertoire includes roughly 400,000 distinct CDR3 sequences, just over 15% of them detected once, and approximately 7% sits in the top ten. Sequencing was carried out using peripheral blood. All receptors derive from a woman between 18 and 30 years old with stable Graves' hyperthyroidism.

Only a few counts were recorded for this clonotype. CDR3 loop: CASSLAGGQGGEQYF. In nucleotides, the CDR3 is TGCGCCAGCAGCTTGGCGGGGGGACAGGGTGGCGAGCAGTACTTC. The rearrangement links TRBV5-1 to TRBJ2-7, with TRBD1 matching 9 bases. Germline V lookup: CDR1 SGHRS, CDR2 YFSETQ. The CDR3 has 15 residues. V lost 0 bases to trimming and J lost 6 bases; unmatched junction nucleotides: 7.

Only a few counts were recorded for this clonotype. The chain is built from TRBV4-1 and TRBJ1-5; D remains unclear. The CDR3 runs to 15 residues. Trimming removed 1 base at V and 7 bases at J, with 14 bases between. Germline CDR1 is MGHRA and CDR2 is YSYEKL. The CDR3 reads CASSQAIGARQPQHF. CDR3 DNA sequence: TGCGCCAGCAGCCAAGCTATCGGAGCACGGCAGCCCCAGCATTTT.

The sample holds many counts of this clonotype. The chain couples TRBV5-4 to TRBJ2-7; 9 positions match TRBD2. The CDR3 has 13 residues. CDR1 SGHNT and CDR2 YYREEE come from the germline V gene (reference sequence). V gave up 2 bases and J gave up 4 bases; unmatched junction bases: 1. The chain's CDR3 is CASSFTSGYEQYF. CDR3 sequence (DNA): TGTGCCAGCAGCTTCACTAGCGGGTACGAGCAGTACTTC.

This clonotype showed up many times. V is TRBV6-1 and J is TRBJ1-2, with D possibly being TRBD1 (5 bases). This CDR3 spans 14 amino acids. Germline V gene data show CDR1 as MNHNS and CDR2 as SASEGT. V dropped 2 bases and J dropped 8 bases, with 15 bases sitting between them. The CDR3 DNA sequence: TGTGCCAGCAGTGAATTGGGGGGAAATGACGGCTACACCTTC. Amino acid sequence: CASSELGGNDGYTF.

A remark on this clonotype: The junction departs from germline at one end; a sequencing error may be responsible. The chain has TRBV15 and TRBJ1-2; 8 bases map to TRBD1. The CDR3 has 16 residues. Germline-derived CDR1 and CDR2 are LNHNV and YYDKDF (reference sequence). CDR3 sequence: CATSRWLGTGGYGYTF. CDR3 DNA: TGTGCCACCAGCAGATGGTTGGGGACAGGAGGCTATGGCTACACTTTC.

This clonotype was counted many times. The genes are TRBV6-2 or TRBV6-3 and TRBJ1-5; possibly TRBD1 for D (5 bases). The CDR3 contains 12 residues. V was cut by 2 bases and J by 9 bases, with 8 bases left in between. The germline CDR1 and CDR2 sequences are MNHEY and SVGEGT. CDR3 coding DNA: TGTGCCAGCAGTTACCTCGGGGGGCCCCAGCATTTT. This gives the protein CASSYLGGPQHF.

This clonotype was detected ten times or more. V is TRBV10-3 and J is TRBJ2-7; perhaps TRBD1 as D (6 bases). The CDR3 is 13 residues long. V was cut by 3 bases and J by 7 bases, with 13 bases left in between. The germline V gene has CDR1 ENHRY and CDR2 SYGVKD. The CDR3 is CAISEIRGGEQYF. CDR3 nucleotides: TGTGCCATCAGTGAAATCAGGGGTGGAGAGCAGTACTTC.

This clonotype was seen only a few times. V is TRBV5-1 and J is TRBJ2-5, with 9 bases identical to TRBD1. V was pared by 5 bases and J by 7 bases, with 3 bases of the junction left unmatched. There are 12 residues in the CDR3. The germline CDR1 and CDR2 sequences are SGHRS and YFSETQ. The CDR3 DNA sequence: TGCGCCAGCAGACAGACAGGGGGGACCCAGTACTTC. Protein sequence: CASRQTGGTQYF.

This clonotype was counted many times. The chain has TRBV2 and TRBJ2-7; 12 bases match TRBD2. The germline V gene has CDR1 SNHLY and CDR2 FYNNEI. The ends lost 5 bases at V and 4 bases at J; junction bases unmatched: 3. CDR3 length: 14 residues. The CDR3 nucleotides are TGTGCCAGCAGTAAGACTAGCGGGGGTTACGAGCAGTACTTC. Amino acids: CASSKTSGGYEQYF.

This clonotype was detected many times. The chain links TRBV9 to TRBJ2-7; 7 positions match TRBD2. CDR1 is SGDLS and CDR2 is YYNGEE in the germline V gene. V was pared by 3 bases and J by 1 base, with 1 base of the junction left unmatched. The CDR3 covers 13 residues. CDR3 sequence reads: CASSAAGSYEQYF. The CDR3 nucleotides are TGTGCCAGCAGCGCAGCGGGGTCCTACGAGCAGTACTTC.

This clonotype was found many times. The chain is built from TRBV7-2 and TRBJ1-2; D is unresolved. The V end was cut by 5 bases, the J end by 4 bases, with 17 bases between. The CDR3 runs 15 residues. The germline CDR1 and CDR2 sequences are SGHTA and FQGNSA. CDR3 loop: CASSTRTPKGYGYTF. CDR3 coding DNA: TGTGCCAGCAGCACGAGGACTCCGAAAGGCTATGGCTACACCTTC.

With respect to this clonotype: A clone one base away is much larger, so this may be a read error. The V call is TRBV9, the J call TRBJ2-7; D remains unclear. There are 14 residues in the CDR3. Per the germline V gene, CDR1 is SGDLS and CDR2 is YYNGEE. CDR3 region: CAISVVSPTRGQYF. The CDR3 bases are TGTGCCATCAGCGTAGTATCGCCAACCAGAGGGCAGTACTTC.

At least ten counts were recorded for this clonotype. The chain employs TRBV11-2 and TRBJ1-1; D not resolved. This CDR3 has 15 amino acids. The V gene's germline CDR1 is SGHAT and CDR2 FQNNGV. V gave up 5 bases and J gave up 1 base, with 14 bases separating them. The CDR3 sequence: CASSAREQTNTEAFF. The CDR3 nucleotides are TGTGCCAGCAGCGCCCGGGAACAGACGAACACTGAAGCTTTCTTT.

This clonotype showed up just a few times. V and J are TRBV27 and TRBJ1-1; no firm D call. The CDR3 length is 12 residues. Trimming stripped 6 bases from V and 1 base from J, with 6 bases between. The germline V gene encodes CDR1 MNHEY and CDR2 SMNVEV (reference sequence). CDR3 in amino acids: CASRKPNTEAFF. Here the CDR3 DNA reads TGTGCCAGCAGGAAGCCGAACACTGAAGCTTTCTTT.

The chain recombines TRBV12-3 or TRBV12-4 with TRBJ1-1; 8 positions match TRBD1. V was pared by 3 bases and J by 7 bases, with 4 bases of the junction left unmatched. The CDR3 has 13 residues. The chain's CDR3 is CASSLDTGGEAFF. DNA of the CDR3: TGTGCCAGCAGTTTGGATACAGGGGGTGAAGCTTTCTTT.

A few counts support this clonotype. CDR3 sequence (DNA): TGTGCCAGCAGCCGGCGGACAGCCGGCTACGAGCAGTACTTC. Its translation is CASSRRTAGYEQYF. The chain combines TRBV7-9 with TRBJ2-7; maybe TRBD1 (6 bases). The CDR3 is 14 amino acids. CDR1 and CDR2 (germline): SEHNR, FQNEAQ (reference sequence). Trimming cost V 5 bases and J 3 bases, with 14 bases left between them.

J is TRBJ1-2 and V is TRBV4-1; D gene uncertain. CDR1 is MGHRA and CDR2 is YSYEKL in the germline V gene. The CDR3 totals 14 residues. The V gene lost 0 bases and the J gene lost 8 bases, with 13 bases spanning the gap. The CDR3 loop is CASSQDTGRSGYTF. The CDR3 bases are TGCGCCAGCAGCCAAGACACCGGAAGGTCCGGCTACACCTTC.

The chain is built from TRBV11-2 and TRBJ2-7; TRBD1 agrees at 10 bases. CDR1 and CDR2 from the germline V gene are SGHAT and FQNNGV. This CDR3 comprises 13 residues. J was trimmed by 5 bases and V by 6 bases; bases with no gene match: 4. In nucleotides, the CDR3 is TGTGCCAGCAGGACAGGGGGCATGAACGAGCAGTACTTC. This translates into CASRTGGMNEQYF.

This clonotype has ten or more counts. The chain uses TRBV6-1 and TRBJ2-2, with no clear D. Germline CDR1 reads MNHNS; CDR2 reads SASEGT. This CDR3 has 13 residues. The germline V and J ends were trimmed by 7 bases and 2 bases, with 8 bases remaining between them. This chain's CDR3 is CASNDLNTGELFF. The CDR3 bases are TGTGCCAGCAACGATCTCAACACCGGGGAGCTGTTTTTT.

The chain has TRBV5-1 and TRBJ1-1; D unresolved. This CDR3 contains 14 residues. CDR1 is SGHRS and CDR2 is YFSETQ in the germline V gene. Trimming shortened V by 6 bases and J by 1 base, and 13 bases separated the two germline ends. The CDR3 spells CASNQALGNTEAFF. The CDR3 coding sequence is TGCGCCAGCAATCAGGCCCTGGGGAACACTGAAGCTTTCTTT. Full variable domain (remainder filled in from reference TRBV5-1 and TRBJ1-1): KAGVTQTPRYLIKTRGQQVTLSCSPISGHRSVSWYQQTPGQGLQFLFEYFSETQRNKGNFPGRFSGRQFSNSRSEMNVSTLELGDSALYLCASNQALGNTEAFFGQGTRLTVV.

This clonotype has at least ten counts. The genes are TRBV27 and TRBJ2-4, with TRBD1 matching 9 bases. Germline V CDR1 and CDR2: MNHEY, SMNVEV (reference sequence). The CDR3 runs 18 residues. With 3 bases clipped from V and 0 bases from J, the junction kept 9 bases outside the gene matches. The CDR3 reads CASSLGTGLSLAKNIQYF. The DNA for the CDR3 is TGTGCCAGCAGTTTGGGGACAGGGCTATCTCTAGCCAAAAACATTCAGTACTTC.

This clonotype was recorded a few times. A junction end diverges from the germline sequence, so it may reflect a read error. The chain joins TRBV27 to TRBJ2-2; a weak D match, TRBD2 (5 bases). The CDR3 runs to 12 residues. The V gene's germline CDR1 is MNHEY and CDR2 SMNVEV (reference sequence). Here the CDR3 reads CASRKNTGELSF. The CDR3 DNA is TGTGCCAGCAGAAAAAACACCGGGGAGCTGTCTTTT.